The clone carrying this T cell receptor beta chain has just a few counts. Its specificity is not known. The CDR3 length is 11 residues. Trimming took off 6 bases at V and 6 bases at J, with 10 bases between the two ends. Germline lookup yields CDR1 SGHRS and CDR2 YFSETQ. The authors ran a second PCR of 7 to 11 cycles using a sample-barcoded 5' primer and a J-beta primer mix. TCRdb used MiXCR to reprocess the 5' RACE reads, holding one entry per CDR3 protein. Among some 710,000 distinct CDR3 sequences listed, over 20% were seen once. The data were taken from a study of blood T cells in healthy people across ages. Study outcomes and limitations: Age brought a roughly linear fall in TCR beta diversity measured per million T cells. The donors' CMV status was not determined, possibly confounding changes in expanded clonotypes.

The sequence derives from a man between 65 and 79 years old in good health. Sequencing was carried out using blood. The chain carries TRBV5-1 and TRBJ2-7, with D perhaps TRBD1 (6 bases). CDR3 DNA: TGCGCCAGCACACAGGGATCCGAGCAGTACTTC. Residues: CASTQGSEQYF.